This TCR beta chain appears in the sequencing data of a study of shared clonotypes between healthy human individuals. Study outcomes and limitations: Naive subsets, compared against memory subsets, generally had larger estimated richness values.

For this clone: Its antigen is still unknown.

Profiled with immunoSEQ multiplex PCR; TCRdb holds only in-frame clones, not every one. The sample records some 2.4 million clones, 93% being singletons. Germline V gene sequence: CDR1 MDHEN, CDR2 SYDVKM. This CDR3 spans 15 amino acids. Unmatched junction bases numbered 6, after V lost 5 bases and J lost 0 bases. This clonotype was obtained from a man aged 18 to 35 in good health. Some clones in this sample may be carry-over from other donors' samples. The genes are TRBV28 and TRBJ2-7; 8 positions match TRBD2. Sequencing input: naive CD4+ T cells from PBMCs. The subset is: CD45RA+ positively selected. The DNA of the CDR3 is TGTGCCAGCAGTCGTAGCGGGATAAGCTCCTACGAGCAGTACTTC. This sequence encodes CASSRSGISSYEQYF.